This T cell receptor (beta chain) was recorded in a study of blood T cell repertoires in COVID-19. As for the study in general: PBMCs, B-cell-depleted T cells, or T cells were the source of the cDNA or gDNA that made up the material.

The CDR3 covers 14 residues. V was pared by 1 base and J by 5 bases, with 1 base of the junction left unmatched. Germline V CDR1 and CDR2: LNHDA, SQIVND (reference sequence). As handled by the study authors: Cell counts per sample came from amplifying reference gene primers. Some clones are missing from TCRdb's copy, which holds only in-frame ones; the method was immunoSEQ multiplex PCR. V and J calls and clone size come straight from that table; D and trimming were deduced from the DNA. Here the sample spans tens of thousands of clones, around 81% being singletons. The TCR originated in a woman of 80 years or more with active or convalescent COVID-19. The chain carries TRBV19 and TRBJ1-2; 10 bases match TRBD1. The material sequenced was peripheral blood. This CDR3 reads CASSIGQGAYGYTF. DNA for the CDR3: TGTGCCAGTAGTATAGGACAGGGGGCTTATGGCTACACCTTC.